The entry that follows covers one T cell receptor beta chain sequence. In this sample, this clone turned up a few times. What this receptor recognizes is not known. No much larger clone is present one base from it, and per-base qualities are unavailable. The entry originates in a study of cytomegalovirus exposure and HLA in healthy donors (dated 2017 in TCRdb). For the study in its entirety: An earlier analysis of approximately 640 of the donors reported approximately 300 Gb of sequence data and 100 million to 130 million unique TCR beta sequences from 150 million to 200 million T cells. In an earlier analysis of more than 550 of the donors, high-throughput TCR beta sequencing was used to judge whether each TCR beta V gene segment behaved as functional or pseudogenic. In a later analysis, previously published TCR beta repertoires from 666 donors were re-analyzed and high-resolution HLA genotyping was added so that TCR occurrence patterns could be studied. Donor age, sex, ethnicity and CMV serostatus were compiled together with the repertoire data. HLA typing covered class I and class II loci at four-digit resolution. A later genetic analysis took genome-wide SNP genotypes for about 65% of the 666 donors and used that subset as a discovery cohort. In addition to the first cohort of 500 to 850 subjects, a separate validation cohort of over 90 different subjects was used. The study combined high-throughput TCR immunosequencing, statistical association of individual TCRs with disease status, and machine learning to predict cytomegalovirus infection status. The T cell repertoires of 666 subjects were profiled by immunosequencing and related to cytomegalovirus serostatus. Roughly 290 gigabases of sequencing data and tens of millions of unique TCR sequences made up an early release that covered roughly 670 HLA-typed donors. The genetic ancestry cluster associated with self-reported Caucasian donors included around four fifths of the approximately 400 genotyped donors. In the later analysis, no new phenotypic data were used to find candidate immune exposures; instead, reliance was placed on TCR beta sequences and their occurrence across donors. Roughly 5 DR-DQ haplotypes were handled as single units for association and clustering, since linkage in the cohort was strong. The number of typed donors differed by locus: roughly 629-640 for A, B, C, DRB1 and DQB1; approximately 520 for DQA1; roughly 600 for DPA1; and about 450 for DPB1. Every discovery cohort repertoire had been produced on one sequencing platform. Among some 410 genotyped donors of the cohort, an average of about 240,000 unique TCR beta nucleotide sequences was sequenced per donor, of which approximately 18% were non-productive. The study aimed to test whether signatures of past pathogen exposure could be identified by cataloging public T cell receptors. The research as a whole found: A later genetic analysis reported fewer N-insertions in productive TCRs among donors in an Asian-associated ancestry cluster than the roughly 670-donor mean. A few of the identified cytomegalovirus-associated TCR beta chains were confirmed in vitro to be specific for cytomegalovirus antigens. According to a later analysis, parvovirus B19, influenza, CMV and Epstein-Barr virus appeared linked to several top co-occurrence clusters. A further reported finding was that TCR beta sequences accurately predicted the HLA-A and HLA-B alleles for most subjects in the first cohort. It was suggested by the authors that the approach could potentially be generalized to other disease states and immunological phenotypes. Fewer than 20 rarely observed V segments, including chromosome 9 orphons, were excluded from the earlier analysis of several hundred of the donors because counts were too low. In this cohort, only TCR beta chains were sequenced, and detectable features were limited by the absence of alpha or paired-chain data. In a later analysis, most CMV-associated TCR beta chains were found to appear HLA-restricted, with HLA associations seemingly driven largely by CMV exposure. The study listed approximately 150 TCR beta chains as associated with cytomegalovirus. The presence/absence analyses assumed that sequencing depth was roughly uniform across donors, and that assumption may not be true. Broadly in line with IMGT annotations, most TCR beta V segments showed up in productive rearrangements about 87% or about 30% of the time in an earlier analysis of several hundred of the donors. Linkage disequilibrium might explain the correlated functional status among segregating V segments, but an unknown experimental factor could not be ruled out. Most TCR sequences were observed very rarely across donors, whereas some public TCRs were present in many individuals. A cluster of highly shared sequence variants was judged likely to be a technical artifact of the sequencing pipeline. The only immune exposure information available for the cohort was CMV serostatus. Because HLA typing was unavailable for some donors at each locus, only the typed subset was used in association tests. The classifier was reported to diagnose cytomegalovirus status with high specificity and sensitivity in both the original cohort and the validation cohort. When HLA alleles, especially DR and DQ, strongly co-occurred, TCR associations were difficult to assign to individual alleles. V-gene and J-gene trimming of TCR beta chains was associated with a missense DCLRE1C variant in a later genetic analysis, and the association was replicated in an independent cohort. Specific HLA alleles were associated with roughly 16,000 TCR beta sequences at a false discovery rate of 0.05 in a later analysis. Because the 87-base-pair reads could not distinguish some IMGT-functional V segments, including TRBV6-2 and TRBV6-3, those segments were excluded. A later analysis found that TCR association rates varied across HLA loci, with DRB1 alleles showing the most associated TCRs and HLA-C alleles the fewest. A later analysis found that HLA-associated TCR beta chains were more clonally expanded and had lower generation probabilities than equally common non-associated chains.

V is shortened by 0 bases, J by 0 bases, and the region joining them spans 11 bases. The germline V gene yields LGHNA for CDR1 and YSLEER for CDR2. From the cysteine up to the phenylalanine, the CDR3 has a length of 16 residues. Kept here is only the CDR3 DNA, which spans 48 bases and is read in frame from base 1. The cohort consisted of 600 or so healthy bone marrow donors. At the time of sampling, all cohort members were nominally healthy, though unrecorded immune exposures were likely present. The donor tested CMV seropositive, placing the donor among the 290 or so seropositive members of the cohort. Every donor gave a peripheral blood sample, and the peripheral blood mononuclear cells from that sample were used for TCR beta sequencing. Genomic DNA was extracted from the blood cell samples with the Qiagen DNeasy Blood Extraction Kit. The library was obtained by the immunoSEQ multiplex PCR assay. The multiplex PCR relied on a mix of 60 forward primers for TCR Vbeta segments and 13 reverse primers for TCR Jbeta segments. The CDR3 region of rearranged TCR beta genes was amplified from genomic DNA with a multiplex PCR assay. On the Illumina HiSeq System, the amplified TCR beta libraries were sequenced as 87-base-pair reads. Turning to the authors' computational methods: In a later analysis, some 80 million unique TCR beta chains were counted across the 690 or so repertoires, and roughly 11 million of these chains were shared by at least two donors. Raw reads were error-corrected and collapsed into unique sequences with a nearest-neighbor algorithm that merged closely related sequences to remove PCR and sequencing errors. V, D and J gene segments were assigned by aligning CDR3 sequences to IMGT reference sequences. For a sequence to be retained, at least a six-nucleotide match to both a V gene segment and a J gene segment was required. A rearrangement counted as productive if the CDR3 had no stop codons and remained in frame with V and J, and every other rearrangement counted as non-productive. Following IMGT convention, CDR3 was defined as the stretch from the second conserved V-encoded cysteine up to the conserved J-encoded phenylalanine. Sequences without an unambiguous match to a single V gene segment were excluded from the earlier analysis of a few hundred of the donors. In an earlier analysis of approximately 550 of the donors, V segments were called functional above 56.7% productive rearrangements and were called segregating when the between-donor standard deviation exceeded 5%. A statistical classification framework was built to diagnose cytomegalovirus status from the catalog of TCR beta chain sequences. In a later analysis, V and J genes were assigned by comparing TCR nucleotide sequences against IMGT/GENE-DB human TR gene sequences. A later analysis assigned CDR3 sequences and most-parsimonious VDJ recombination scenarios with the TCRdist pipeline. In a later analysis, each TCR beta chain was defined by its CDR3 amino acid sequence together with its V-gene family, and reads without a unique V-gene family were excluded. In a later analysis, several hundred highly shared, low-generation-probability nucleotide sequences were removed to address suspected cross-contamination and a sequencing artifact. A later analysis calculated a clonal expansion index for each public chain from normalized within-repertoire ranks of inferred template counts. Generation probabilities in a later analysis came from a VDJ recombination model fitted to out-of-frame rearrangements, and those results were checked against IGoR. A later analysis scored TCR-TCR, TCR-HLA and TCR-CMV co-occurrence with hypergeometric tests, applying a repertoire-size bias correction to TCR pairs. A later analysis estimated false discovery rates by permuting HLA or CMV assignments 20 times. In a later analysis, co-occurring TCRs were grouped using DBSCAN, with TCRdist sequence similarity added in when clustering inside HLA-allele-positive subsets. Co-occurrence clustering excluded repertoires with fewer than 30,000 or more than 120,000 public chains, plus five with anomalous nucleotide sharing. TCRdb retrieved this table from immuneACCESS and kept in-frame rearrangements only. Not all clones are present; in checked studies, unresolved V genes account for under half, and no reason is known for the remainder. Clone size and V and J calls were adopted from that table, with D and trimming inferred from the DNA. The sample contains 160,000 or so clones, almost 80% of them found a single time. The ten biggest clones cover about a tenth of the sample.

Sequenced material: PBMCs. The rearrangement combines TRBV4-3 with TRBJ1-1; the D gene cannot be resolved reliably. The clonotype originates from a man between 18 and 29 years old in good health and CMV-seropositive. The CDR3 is CASSQEHRRMNTEAFF. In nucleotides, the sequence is TGCGCCAGCAGCCAAGAACACAGAAGAATGAACACTGAAGCTTTCTTT.